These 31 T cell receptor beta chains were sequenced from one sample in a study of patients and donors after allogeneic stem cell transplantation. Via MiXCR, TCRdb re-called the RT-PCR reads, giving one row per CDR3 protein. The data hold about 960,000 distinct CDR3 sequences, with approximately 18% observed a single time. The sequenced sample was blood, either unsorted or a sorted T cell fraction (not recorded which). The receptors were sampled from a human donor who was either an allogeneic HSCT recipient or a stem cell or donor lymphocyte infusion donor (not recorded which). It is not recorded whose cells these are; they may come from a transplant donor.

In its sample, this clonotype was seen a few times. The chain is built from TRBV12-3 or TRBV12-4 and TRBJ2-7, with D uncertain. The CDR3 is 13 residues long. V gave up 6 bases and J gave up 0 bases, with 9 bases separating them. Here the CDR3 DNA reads TGTGCCAGCAGGTTGGCTAGCTCCTACGAGCAGTACTTC. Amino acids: CASRLASSYEQYF.

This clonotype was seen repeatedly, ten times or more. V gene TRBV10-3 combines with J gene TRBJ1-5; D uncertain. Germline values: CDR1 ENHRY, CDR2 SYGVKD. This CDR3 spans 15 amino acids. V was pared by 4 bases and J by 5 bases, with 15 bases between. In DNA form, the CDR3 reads TGTGCCATCAGTGTTTCTATCCTGGGCGATCAGCCCCAGCATTTT. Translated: CAISVSILGDQPQHF.

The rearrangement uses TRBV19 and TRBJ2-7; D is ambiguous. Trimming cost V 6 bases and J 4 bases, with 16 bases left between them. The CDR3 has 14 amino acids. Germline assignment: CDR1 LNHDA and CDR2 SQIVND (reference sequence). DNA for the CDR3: TGTGCCAGTAGCCCGACCCCTGTAGGATACGAGCAGTACTTC. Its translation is CASSPTPVGYEQYF.

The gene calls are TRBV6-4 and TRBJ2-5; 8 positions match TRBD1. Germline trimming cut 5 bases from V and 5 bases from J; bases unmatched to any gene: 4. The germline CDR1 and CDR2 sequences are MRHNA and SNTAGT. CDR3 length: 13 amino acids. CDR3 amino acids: CASSPGGMETQYF. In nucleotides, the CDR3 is TGTGCCAGCAGTCCAGGGGGCATGGAGACCCAGTACTTC.

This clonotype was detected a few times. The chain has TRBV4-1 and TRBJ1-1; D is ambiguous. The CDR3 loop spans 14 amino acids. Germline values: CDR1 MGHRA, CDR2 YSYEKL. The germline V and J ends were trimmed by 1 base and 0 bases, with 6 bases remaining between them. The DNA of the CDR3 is TGCGCCAGCAGCCAAGTTATAATGAACACTGAAGCTTTCTTT. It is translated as CASSQVIMNTEAFF.

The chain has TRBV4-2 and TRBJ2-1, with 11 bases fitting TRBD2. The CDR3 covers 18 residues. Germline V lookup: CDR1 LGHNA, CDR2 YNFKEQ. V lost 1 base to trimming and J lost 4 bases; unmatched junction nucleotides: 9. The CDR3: CASSQVALTSGVYNEQFF. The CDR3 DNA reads TGTGCCAGCAGCCAAGTAGCCTTGACTAGCGGGGTTTACAATGAGCAGTTCTTC.

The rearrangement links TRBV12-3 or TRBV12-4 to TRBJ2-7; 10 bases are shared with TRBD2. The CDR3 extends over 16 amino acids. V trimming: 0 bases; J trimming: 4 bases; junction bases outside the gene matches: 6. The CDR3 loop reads CASSLAGSGRRYEQYF. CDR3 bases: TGTGCCAGCAGTTTAGCGGGTAGCGGGAGGAGGTACGAGCAGTACTTC.

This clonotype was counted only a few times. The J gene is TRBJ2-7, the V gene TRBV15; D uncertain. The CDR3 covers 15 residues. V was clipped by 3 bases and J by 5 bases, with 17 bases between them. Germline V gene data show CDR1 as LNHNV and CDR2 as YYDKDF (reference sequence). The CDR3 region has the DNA TGTGCCACCAGCAGGCCAACGGGCAGCCGCGACGAGCAGTACTTC. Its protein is CATSRPTGSRDEQYF.

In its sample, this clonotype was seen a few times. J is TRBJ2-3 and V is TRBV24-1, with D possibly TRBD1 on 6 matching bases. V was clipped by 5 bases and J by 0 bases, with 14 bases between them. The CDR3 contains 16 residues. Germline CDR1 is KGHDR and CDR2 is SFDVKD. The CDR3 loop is CATSAQGRLSTDTQYF. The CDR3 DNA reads TGTGCCACCAGTGCCCAGGGGCGCCTAAGCACAGATACGCAGTATTTT.

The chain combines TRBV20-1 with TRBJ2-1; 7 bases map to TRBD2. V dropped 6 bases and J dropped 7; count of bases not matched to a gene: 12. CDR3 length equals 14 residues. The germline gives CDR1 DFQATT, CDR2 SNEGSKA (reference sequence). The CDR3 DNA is TGCAGTGCACAGCGGGATTTCCCTTTAAATGAGCAGTTCTTC. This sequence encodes CSAQRDFPLNEQFF.

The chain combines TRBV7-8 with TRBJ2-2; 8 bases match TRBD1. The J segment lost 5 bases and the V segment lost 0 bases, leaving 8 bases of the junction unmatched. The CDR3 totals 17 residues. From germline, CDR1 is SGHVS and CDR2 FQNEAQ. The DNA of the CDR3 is TGTGCCAGCAGCTTAGCCTCTCGGACAGGGAAAACCGGGGAGCTGTTTTTT. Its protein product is CASSLASRTGKTGELFF.

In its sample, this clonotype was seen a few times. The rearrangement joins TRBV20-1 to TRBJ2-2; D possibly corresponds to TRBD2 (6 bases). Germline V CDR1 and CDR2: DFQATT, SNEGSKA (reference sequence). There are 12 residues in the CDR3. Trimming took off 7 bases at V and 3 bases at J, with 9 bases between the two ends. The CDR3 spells CSVSGDTGELFF. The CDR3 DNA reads TGCAGTGTGTCGGGGGACACCGGGGAGCTGTTTTTT.

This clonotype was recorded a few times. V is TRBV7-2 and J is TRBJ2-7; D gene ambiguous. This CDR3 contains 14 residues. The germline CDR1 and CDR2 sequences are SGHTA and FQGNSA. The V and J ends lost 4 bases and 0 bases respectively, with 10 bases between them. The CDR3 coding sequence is TGTGCCAGCAGCTGGGTAAGGGACTCCTACGAGCAGTACTTC. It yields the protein CASSWVRDSYEQYF.

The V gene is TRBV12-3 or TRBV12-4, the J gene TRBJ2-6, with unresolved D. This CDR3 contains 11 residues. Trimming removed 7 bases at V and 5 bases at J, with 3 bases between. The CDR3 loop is CASTRANVLTF. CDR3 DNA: TGTGCCAGCACCAGGGCCAACGTCCTGACTTTC.

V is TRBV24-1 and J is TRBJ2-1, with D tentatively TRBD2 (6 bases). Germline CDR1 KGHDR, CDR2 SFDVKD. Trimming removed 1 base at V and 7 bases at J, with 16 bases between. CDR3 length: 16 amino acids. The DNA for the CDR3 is TGTGCCACCAGTGATTTTTCGGAGGGCCTGGGGAATGAGCAGTTCTTC. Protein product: CATSDFSEGLGNEQFF.

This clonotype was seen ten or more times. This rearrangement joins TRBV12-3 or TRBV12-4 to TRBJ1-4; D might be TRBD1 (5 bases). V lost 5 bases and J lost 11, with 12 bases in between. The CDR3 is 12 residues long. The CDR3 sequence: CASSRDGRKLFF. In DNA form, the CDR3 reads TGTGCCAGCAGTCGGGACGGGAGGAAACTGTTTTTT.

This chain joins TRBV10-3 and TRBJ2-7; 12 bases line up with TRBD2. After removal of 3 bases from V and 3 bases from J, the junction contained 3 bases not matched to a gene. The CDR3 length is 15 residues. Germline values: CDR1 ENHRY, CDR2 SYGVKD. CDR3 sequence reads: CAISDGLAGHYEQYF. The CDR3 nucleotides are TGTGCCATCAGTGATGGACTAGCGGGACACTACGAGCAGTACTTC.

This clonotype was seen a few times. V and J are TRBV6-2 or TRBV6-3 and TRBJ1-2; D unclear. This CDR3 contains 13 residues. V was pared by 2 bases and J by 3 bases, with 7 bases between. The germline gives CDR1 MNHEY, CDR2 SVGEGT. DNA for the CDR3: TGTGCCAGCAGTTACGGGCTGCACTATGGCTACACCTTC. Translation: CASSYGLHYGYTF.

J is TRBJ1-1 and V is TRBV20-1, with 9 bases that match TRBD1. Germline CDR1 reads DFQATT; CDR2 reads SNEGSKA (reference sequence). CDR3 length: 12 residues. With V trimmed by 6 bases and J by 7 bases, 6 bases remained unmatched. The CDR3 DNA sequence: TGCAGTGCCATACAGGGGGCGAATGAAGCTTTCTTT. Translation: CSAIQGANEAFF.

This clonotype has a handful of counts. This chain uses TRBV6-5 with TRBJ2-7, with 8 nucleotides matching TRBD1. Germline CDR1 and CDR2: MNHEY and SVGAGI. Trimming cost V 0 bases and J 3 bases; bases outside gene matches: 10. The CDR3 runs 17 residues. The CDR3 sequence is CASSYSKVQGAVYEQYF. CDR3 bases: TGTGCCAGCAGTTACTCGAAAGTTCAGGGGGCTGTCTACGAGCAGTACTTC.

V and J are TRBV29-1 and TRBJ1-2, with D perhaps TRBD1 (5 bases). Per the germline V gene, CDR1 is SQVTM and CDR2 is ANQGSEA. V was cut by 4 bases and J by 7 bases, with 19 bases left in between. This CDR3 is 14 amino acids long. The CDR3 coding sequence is TGCAGCGTTGTTCCCATAGTTGGGACGGCTGGCTACACCTTC. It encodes CSVVPIVGTAGYTF.

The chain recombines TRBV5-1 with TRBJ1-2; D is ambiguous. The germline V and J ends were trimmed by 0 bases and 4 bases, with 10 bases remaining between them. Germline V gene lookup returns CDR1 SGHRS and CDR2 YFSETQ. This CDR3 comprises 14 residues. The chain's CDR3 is CASSLEEGVYGYTF. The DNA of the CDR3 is TGCGCCAGCAGCTTGGAAGAGGGCGTCTATGGCTACACCTTC.

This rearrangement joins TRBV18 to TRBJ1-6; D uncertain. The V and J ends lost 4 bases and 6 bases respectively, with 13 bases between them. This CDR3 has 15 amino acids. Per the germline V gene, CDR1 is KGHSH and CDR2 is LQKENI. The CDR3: CASSLEQLSNSPLHF. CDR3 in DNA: TGTGCCAGCTCACTTGAACAACTGAGTAATTCACCCCTCCACTTT.

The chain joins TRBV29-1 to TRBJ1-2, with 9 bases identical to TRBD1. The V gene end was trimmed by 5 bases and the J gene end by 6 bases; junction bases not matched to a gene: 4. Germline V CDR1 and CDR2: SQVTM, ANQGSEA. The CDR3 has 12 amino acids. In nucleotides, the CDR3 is TGCAGCGTTAGGGACAGGGAGGATGGCTACACCTTC. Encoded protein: CSVRDREDGYTF.

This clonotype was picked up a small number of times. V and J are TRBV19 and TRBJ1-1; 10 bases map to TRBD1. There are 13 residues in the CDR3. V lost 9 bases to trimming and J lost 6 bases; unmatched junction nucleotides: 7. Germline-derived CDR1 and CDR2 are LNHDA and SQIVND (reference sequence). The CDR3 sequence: CASLRDRGPEAFF. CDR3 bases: TGTGCCAGCCTCCGGGACAGGGGTCCTGAAGCTTTCTTT.

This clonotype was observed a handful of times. The DNA for the CDR3 is TGTGCCAGCCGGGAGGGGGTAGGCAATCAGCCCCAGCATTTT. This sequence encodes CASREGVGNQPQHF. V gene TRBV6-1 combines with J gene TRBJ1-5; a weak D match, TRBD1 (6 bases). With 8 bases removed from V and 2 bases from J, the gap between germline ends came to 13 bases. The CDR3 loop spans 14 amino acids. CDR1 and CDR2 from the germline V gene are MNHNS and SASEGT.

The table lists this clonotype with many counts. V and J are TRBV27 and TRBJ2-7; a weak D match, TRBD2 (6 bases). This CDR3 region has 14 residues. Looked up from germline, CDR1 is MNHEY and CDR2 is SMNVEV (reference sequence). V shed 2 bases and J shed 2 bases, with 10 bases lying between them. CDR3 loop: CASSLGSGAYEQYF. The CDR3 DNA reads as TGTGCCAGCAGTTTAGGGTCGGGGGCCTACGAGCAGTACTTC.

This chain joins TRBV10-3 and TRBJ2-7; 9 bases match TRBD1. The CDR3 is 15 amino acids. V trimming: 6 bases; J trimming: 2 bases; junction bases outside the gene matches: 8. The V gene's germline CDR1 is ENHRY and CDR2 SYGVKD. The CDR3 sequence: CAISATGTGPYEQYF. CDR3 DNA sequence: TGTGCCATCAGCGCAACCGGGACAGGGCCCTACGAGCAGTACTTC.

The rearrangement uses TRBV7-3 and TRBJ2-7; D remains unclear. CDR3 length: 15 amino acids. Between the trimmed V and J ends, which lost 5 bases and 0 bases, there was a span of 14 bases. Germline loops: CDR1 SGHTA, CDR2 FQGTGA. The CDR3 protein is CASSPSPARSYEQYF. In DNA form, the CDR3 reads TGTGCCAGCAGCCCCTCCCCGGCCCGCTCCTACGAGCAGTACTTC.

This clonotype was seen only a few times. DNA of the CDR3: TGTGCCACCAGCAGAGATAGTGACTTGGTCAAAAACATTCAGTACTTC. Protein product: CATSRDSDLVKNIQYF. The chain carries TRBV15 and TRBJ2-4, with D hard to call. Per germline, CDR1 LNHNV and CDR2 YYDKDF (reference sequence). CDR3 size: 16 residues. Trimming took 0 bases from V and 3 from J, leaving 12 bases between them.

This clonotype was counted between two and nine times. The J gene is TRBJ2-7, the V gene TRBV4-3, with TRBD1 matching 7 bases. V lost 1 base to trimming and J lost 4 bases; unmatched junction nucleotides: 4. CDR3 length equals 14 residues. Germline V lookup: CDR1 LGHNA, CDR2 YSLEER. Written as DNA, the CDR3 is TGCGCCAGCAGCCAAGCCCCAGGGGGATACGAGCAGTACTTC. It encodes CASSQAPGGYEQYF.